The clone carrying this TCR beta chain was seen only a few times. What it recognizes is unknown. These data originate in a study of regulatory T cells in long-lasting Graves disease. Overall study results and limits: There were preferences for TRBV28, TRBJ1-2 and TRBJ2-5 in persistent disease. Relative to new patients (roughly 980), persistent patients exhibited greater sharing of public clonotypes (approximately 3,000).

The authors built TCR beta libraries using iRepertoire HTBI primers and Arm-PCR of CDR3 regions. TCRdb ran MiXCR on the multiplex PCR reads and lists one entry per CDR3 protein. The sample carries 450,000 or so distinct CDR3 sequences, approximately 22% recorded once. Time point reported: persistent/refractory GD, antithyroid drugs over 5 years with positive TRAb. Generation of the TCR library employed RNA extracted from PBMCs. The CDR3 is 15 amino acids. Germline loops: CDR1 MDHEN, CDR2 SYDVKM. Between the trimmed V and J ends, which lost 2 bases and 4 bases, there was a span of 13 bases. The chain links TRBV28 to TRBJ2-3, with a possible D match to TRBD1 (6 bases). The sequence was collected from a female donor with Graves disease. The sequenced sample was peripheral blood mononuclear cells (PBMCs), obtained when the disease was refractory, from a patient treated with antithyroid drugs. CDR3 sequence reads: CASSLGDTIADTQYF. The CDR3 bases are TGTGCCAGCAGTTTAGGGGACACCATAGCAGATACGCAGTATTTT.